Listed here are 25 T cell receptor beta chains from one sample, sequenced in a study of radiotherapy plus CTLA-4 blockade in lung cancer. Clones were read by immunoSEQ multiplex PCR, and TCRdb kept only the in-frame ones, dropping some. The sample yields roughly 76,000 clones, roughly 69% seen once. The input for sequencing was peripheral blood, taken from a patient treated with radiotherapy plus ipilimumab. These receptor sequences come from a human donor with non-small cell lung cancer whose response to radiotherapy plus ipilimumab could not be evaluated.

This clone has only a few counts. The chain couples TRBV10-1 to TRBJ2-1; 10 positions agree with TRBD2. The CDR3 runs 15 residues. V lost 0 bases to trimming and J lost 5 bases; unmatched junction nucleotides: 1. The V gene's germline CDR1 is WNHNN and CDR2 SYGVQD (reference sequence). The DNA of the CDR3 is TGCGCCAGCAGTGAGTCTCTAGCGGGGGACAATGAGCAGTTCTTC. Its translation: CASSESLAGDNEQFF.

J is TRBJ1-2 and V is TRBV6-5, with D maybe TRBD1 (6 bases). The V end was cut by 6 bases, the J end by 4 bases, with 15 bases between. The CDR3 covers 14 residues. The germline CDR1 and CDR2 sequences are MNHEY and SVGAGI. The CDR3 is CASSIRRGTYGYTF. Written as DNA, the CDR3 is TGTGCCAGCAGCATTCGCAGGGGAACCTATGGCTACACCTTC.

This chain uses TRBV5-1 with TRBJ1-4; weak D call: TRBD1 (6 bases). V was trimmed by 0 bases and J by 7 bases, leaving 10 bases between them. Germline CDR1 reads SGHRS; CDR2 reads YFSETQ. The CDR3 is 14 amino acids. The DNA for the CDR3 is TGCGCCAGCAGCTTGGCTGGGACAAGTGAAAAACTGTTTTTT. Its translation is CASSLAGTSEKLFF.

The CDR3 coding sequence is TGTGCCTGGACCCGGGACAGGGACTATGGCTACACCTTC. It yields the protein CAWTRDRDYGYTF. The J gene is TRBJ1-2, the V gene TRBV30; 9 nucleotides align to TRBD1. This CDR3 has 13 amino acids. CDR1 and CDR2 from the germline V gene are GTSNPN and SVGIG (reference sequence). The ends lost 4 bases at V and 3 bases at J; junction bases unmatched: 3.

The rearrangement joins TRBV10-3 to TRBJ1-1; TRBD1 matches 8 bases. The CDR3 length is 15 residues. Per germline, CDR1 ENHRY and CDR2 SYGVKD. J gave up 1 base and V 6 bases, and 7 bases lay outside the gene matches. CDR3 protein: CAIRYAGQENTEAFF. The CDR3 DNA reads as TGTGCCATCAGGTACGCGGGACAGGAGAACACTGAAGCTTTCTTT.

The chain joins TRBV4-2 to TRBJ2-1, with 7 nucleotides matching TRBD1. Germline CDR1 LGHNA, CDR2 YNFKEQ. The CDR3 length is 14 residues. V lost 6 bases, J lost 1 base, and 3 bases stayed unmatched. CDR3 amino acids: CASRPGQSYNEQFF. The CDR3 DNA is TGTGCCAGCAGGCCGGGACAGTCCTACAATGAGCAGTTCTTC.

The chain is built from TRBV2 and TRBJ2-3; TRBD2 matches at 8 bases. The germline CDR1 and CDR2 sequences are SNHLY and FYNNEI. The CDR3 is 19 residues long. The ends lost 2 bases at V and 4 bases at J; junction bases unmatched: 17. The CDR3 region is CASSEHGALSGVPPDTQYF. The CDR3 coding sequence is TGTGCCAGCAGTGAACATGGGGCTCTTAGCGGGGTCCCCCCAGATACGCAGTATTTT. Filled out from reference TRBV2 and TRBJ2-3, the complete variable domain reads EPEVTQTPSHQVTQMGQEVILRCVPISNHLYFYWYRQILGQKVEFLVSFYNNEISEKSEIFDDQFSVERPDGSNFTLKIRSTKLEDSAMYFCASSEHGALSGVPPDTQYFGPGTRLTVL.

The gene calls are TRBV19 and TRBJ1-1; no definite D call. Trimming removed 4 bases from V and 0 bases from J, with 12 bases in between. Germline V gene data show CDR1 as LNHDA and CDR2 as SQIVND (reference sequence). The CDR3 has 15 amino acids. In DNA form, the CDR3 reads TGTGCCAGTAGTAGCCGGTCTTCGATGAACACTGAAGCTTTCTTT. Translation gives CASSSRSSMNTEAFF.

The chain couples TRBV5-6 to TRBJ2-7, with 9 bases lining up with TRBD1. The germline CDR1 and CDR2 sequences are SGHDT and YYEEEE. J lost 9 bases, V lost 3 bases, and 16 bases had no gene match. This CDR3 has 16 residues. This chain's CDR3 is CASSSRWTGAPNGQYF. CDR3 in DNA: TGTGCCAGCAGCTCGCGATGGACAGGGGCCCCTAATGGGCAGTACTTC.

This clone was observed a handful of times. This chain joins TRBV7-6 and TRBJ1-3; D call uncertain. V was shortened by 2 bases and J by 0 bases, with 11 bases between the two germline ends. The germline CDR1 and CDR2 sequences are SGHVS and FNYEAQ. The CDR3 length is 16 residues. The CDR3 sequence is CASSLYLGSSGNTIYF. The CDR3 DNA follows: TGTGCCAGCAGCTTATACCTCGGGAGCTCTGGAAACACCATATATTTT.

Written as DNA, the CDR3 is TGTGCCAGCAGTTTGTCATACAGGGAGAGTAGGACTGAAGCTTTCTTT. It is translated as CASSLSYRESRTEAFF. V gene TRBV28 combines with J gene TRBJ1-1, with a tentative D call TRBD1 (6 bases). Trimming took off 3 bases at V and 5 bases at J, with 19 bases between the two ends. CDR1 is MDHEN and CDR2 is SYDVKM in the germline V gene. The CDR3 has 16 residues.

This clone turned up a few times. J is TRBJ1-4 and V is TRBV7-9; 8 bases align to TRBD1. The length of the CDR3 is 17 residues. The germline V gene has CDR1 SEHNR and CDR2 FQNEAQ (reference sequence). J gave up 1 base and V 2 bases, and 6 bases lay outside the gene matches. The CDR3 here is CASSLSGGSLTNEKLFF. The CDR3 nucleotides read TGTGCCAGCAGCTTATCAGGGGGCTCATTAACTAATGAAAAACTGTTTTTT.

The gene calls are TRBV5-1 and TRBJ2-2; D possibly corresponds to TRBD2 (5 bases). The V and J ends lost 7 bases and 7 bases respectively, with 11 bases between them. Germline-derived CDR1 and CDR2 are SGHRS and YFSETQ. The CDR3 is 12 amino acids. The CDR3 DNA reads TGCGCCAGCTTTGGAGGTAACGGGGAGCTGTTTTTT. Translated: CASFGGNGELFF. Complete variable domain (other parts from reference TRBV5-1 and TRBJ2-2): KAGVTQTPRYLIKTRGQQVTLSCSPISGHRSVSWYQQTPGQGLQFLFEYFSETQRNKGNFPGRFSGRQFSNSRSEMNVSTLELGDSALYLCASFGGNGELFFGEGSRLTVL.

The CDR3 region is CASSSSPRGNTGELFF. CDR3 sequence (DNA): TGTGCCAGCAGCTCCTCCCCAAGGGGAAACACCGGGGAGCTGTTTTTT. The V and J genes are TRBV7-3 and TRBJ2-2, with D maybe TRBD1 (5 bases). This CDR3 region has 16 residues. V shed 4 bases and J shed 2 bases, with 14 bases lying between them. CDR1 is SGHTA, CDR2 FQGTGA, per germline.

This clone was counted a few times. The rearrangement uses TRBV15 and TRBJ2-5, with D perhaps TRBD2 (6 bases). The CDR3 runs to 14 residues. Germline V gene data show CDR1 as LNHNV and CDR2 as YYDKDF (reference sequence). V was trimmed by 5 bases and J by 3 bases, leaving 13 bases between them. The DNA of the CDR3 is TGTGCCACCAGCGTCGGGACTGTAAAAGAGACCCAGTACTTC. Its translation: CATSVGTVKETQYF.

The rearrangement joins TRBV9 to TRBJ2-7, with 8 bases that match TRBD1. With 4 bases clipped from V and 6 bases from J, the junction kept 12 bases outside the gene matches. From germline, CDR1 is SGDLS and CDR2 YYNGEE. The CDR3 sequence is 15 residues long. The CDR3: CASSQVRTGKGEQYF. The CDR3 nucleotides are TGTGCCAGCAGCCAAGTAAGGACAGGGAAGGGCGAGCAGTACTTC. Using reference TRBV9 and TRBJ2-7 for the parts outside the CDR3, the full variable domain is DSGVTQTPKHLITATGQRVTLRCSPRSGDLSVYWYQQSLDQGLQFLIQYYNGEERAKGNILERFSAQQFPDLHSELNLSSLELGDSALYFCASSQVRTGKGEQYFGPGTRLTVT.

The table lists this clone with a count of one. The chain recombines TRBV13 with TRBJ2-1; 9 positions agree with TRBD2. This CDR3 contains 13 residues. Germline V lookup: CDR1 PRHDT, CDR2 FYEKMQ (reference sequence). Losses at the gene ends were 3 bases for V and 15 bases for J; bases not matched to a gene: 9. The CDR3 DNA is TGTGCCAGCAGCTTCGGGACTAGCTGGGAGAGGTTCTTC. Amino acid sequence: CASSFGTSWERFF.

V gene TRBV14 combines with J gene TRBJ2-7; weak D call: TRBD1 (5 bases). Germline V gives CDR1 SGHDN, CDR2 FVKESK. The CDR3 loop spans 13 amino acids. V gave up 7 bases and J gave up 4 bases, with 14 bases separating them. CDR3 sequence (DNA): TGTGCCAGCAATCGGGCAGGGAAGTACGAGCAGTACTTC. Protein sequence: CASNRAGKYEQYF.

This clone was picked up a small number of times. The chain uses TRBV19 and TRBJ1-1, with D perhaps TRBD1 (6 bases). Between the trimmed V and J ends, which lost 5 bases and 0 bases, there was a span of 10 bases. The CDR3 has 14 amino acids. Per the germline V gene, CDR1 is LNHDA and CDR2 is SQIVND (reference sequence). CDR3 sequence: CASSPDRLNTEAFF. CDR3 DNA sequence: TGTGCCAGTAGTCCCGACAGGTTGAACACTGAAGCTTTCTTT.

The V gene is TRBV10-1, the J gene TRBJ2-1; 8 positions agree with TRBD2. The CDR3 extends over 15 amino acids. Per germline, CDR1 WNHNN and CDR2 SYGVQD (reference sequence). V shed 4 bases, J shed 6 bases, and the junction held 8 bases outside the gene matches. The CDR3 loop reads CASSGGGTAPNEQFF. As DNA, the CDR3 is TGCGCCAGCAGTGGCGGGGGGACCGCCCCCAATGAGCAGTTCTTC.

The rearrangement links TRBV18 to TRBJ1-2, with a tentative D call TRBD1 (5 bases). The CDR3 is 19 amino acids. Germline CDR1 reads KGHSH; CDR2 reads LQKENI. The ends were cut back, 0 bases at V and 0 bases at J, with 20 bases in the middle. The CDR3: CASSPPLAGLPKTNYGYTF. In DNA, the CDR3 is TGTGCCAGCTCACCACCGCTGGCAGGGCTCCCGAAAACTAACTATGGCTACACCTTC. The complete variable domain, with remaining parts taken from reference TRBV18 and TRBJ1-2, reads NAGVMQNPRHLVRRRGQEARLRCSPMKGHSHVYWYRQLPEEGLKFMVYLQKENIIDESGMPKERFSAEFPKEGPSILRIQQVVRGDSAAYFCASSPPLAGLPKTNYGYTFGSGTRLTVV.

The rearrangement joins TRBV11-2 to TRBJ2-7, with a possible D match to TRBD2 (6 bases). Germline V CDR1 and CDR2: SGHAT, FQNNGV. Trimming shortened V by 2 bases and J by 5 bases, and 7 bases separated the two germline ends. The CDR3 runs to 12 residues. The DNA of the CDR3 is TGTGCCAGCAGCTTATTAGCGGACGAGCAGTACTTC. It is translated as CASSLLADEQYF. The full variable domain, in which reference TRBV11-2 and TRBJ2-7 provide the parts outside the CDR3, is EAGVAQSPRYKIIEKRQSVAFWCNPISGHATLYWYQQILGQGPKLLIQFQNNGVVDDSQLPKDRFSAERLKGVDSTLKIQPAKLEDSAVYLCASSLLADEQYFGPGTRLTVT.

In its sample, this clone was seen a few times. The chain uses TRBV18 and TRBJ1-1; a possible D gene is TRBD1 (5 bases). Trimming pared 6 bases from V and 0 bases from J, leaving 17 bases between. CDR1 and CDR2 from the germline V gene are KGHSH and LQKENI. The CDR3 runs 16 residues. This CDR3 is CASSRQGRELNTEAFF. CDR3 DNA: TGTGCCAGCTCGCGGCAGGGTAGAGAATTGAACACTGAAGCTTTCTTT.

This sequence joins TRBV6-4 and TRBJ2-3; D is possibly TRBD2 (5 bases). CDR1 MRHNA and CDR2 SNTAGT come from the germline V gene. V lost 4 bases to trimming and J lost 5 bases, with 7 bases between them. This CDR3 has 12 residues. CDR3 sequence reads: CASSGEGDTQYF. As DNA, the CDR3 is TGTGCCAGCAGTGGTGAGGGAGATACGCAGTATTTT.

The rearrangement joins TRBV30 to TRBJ2-7; 10 nucleotides line up with TRBD2. The CDR3 has 13 residues. V gave up 2 bases and J gave up 2 bases; unmatched junction bases: 0. In germline, CDR1 is GTSNPN, CDR2 SVGIG (reference sequence). CDR3 loop: CAWSTSGAYEQYF. The DNA for the CDR3 is TGTGCCTGGAGTACTAGCGGGGCCTACGAGCAGTACTTC.